Listed below are T cell receptor beta chains from one sample, sequenced in a study of blood T cell repertoires in COVID-19. Only in-frame clones appear in the TCRdb table, and some are missing; sequencing was by immunoSEQ multiplex PCR. The sample consists of about 190,000 clones, 84% of them appearing once. The sequenced material came from peripheral blood. The receptors were gathered from a woman aged 70 to 79 with active or convalescent COVID-19. The conserved cysteine and the conserved F or W are not part of the CDR3 here.

>TRBV29-1|10
SVSRDTDTQY
>TRBV4-1|12
ASSLQAGSYEQY
>TRBV29-1|12
SVEMDRNSYEQY
>TRBV19|15
ASSSGQGSGGDTEAF
>TRBV25-1|13
ASSELKPLNTEAF
>TRBV2|12
ASSGGQARVGYT
>TRBV5-1|13
ASTASGTLQETQY
>TRBV21-1|13
ASSTGTSGRYIQY
>TRBV11-2|13
ASSLWTSGNYEQY
>TRBV28|12
ASSLASGSYEQY
>TRBV5-1|13
ASSLGGSRQETQY
>TRBV7-6|14
ASSLVLAGVAGELF
>TRBV7-2|11
ASSLYRDHGYT
>TRBV6-2/TRBV6-3|15
ASSYVTGAGITDTQY
>TRBV13|11
ASSVREAETQY
>TRBV9|16
ASSASSGSAVRIDTQY
>TRBV7-9|11
ASSEYVLGEQF
>TRBV28|12
ATQISRGGRGYT
>TRBV11-2|11
ASSLVQTGELF
>TRBV5-8|14
ASSFRGRELTDTQY
>TRBV27|14
ASKLGQGYPNEKLF
>TRBV5-6|13
ASSPLTGGSSPLH
>TRBV27|13
ASSFSTGGLYGYT
>TRBV30|13
AWSVQGTRNEKLF
>TRBV7-3|13
ASSPSGRGRGELF
>TRBV2|11
ASIAGAYNEQF
>TRBV28|14
ASSLTPGQGAGEQY
>TRBV5-1|12
ASSLAGPSYEQY
>TRBV19|12
ASSSTSGGETQY
>TRBV5-5|13
ASSLGGTSNTEAF
>TRBV5-1|12
ASSRSGQTYEQY
>TRBV30|9
AWSVRSEAF
>TRBV9|14
ASSAYTGGPTGELF
>TRBV12-5|13
ASGLGQGRQETQY
>TRBV5-4|10
ASSQAVGELF
>TRBV5-1|11
ASSLGSGSEQY
>TRBV18|15
ASSPPRGGSEGETQY
>TRBV5-1|13
ASSLGGRRVDEQY
>TRBV28|11
ASYRDRGYEQY
>TRBV5-4|12
ASSFMASLHEQY
>TRBV2|14
ASSRPGTAGPSEQF
>TRBV6-5|13
ASTEGRTGGNEAF
>TRBV12-3/TRBV12-4|11
ASSFGGSGTQY
>TRBV5-1|12
ASSRGSSYNEQF
>TRBV28|15
ASSPRTTVNSGNTIY
>TRBV4-1|17
ASSQDRGGRRNSYNEQF
>TRBV11-1|14
ASSLRVGRATDTQY
>TRBV19|12
ASSNEARDTEAF
>TRBV5-1|12
ASSRQGQGVGYT
>TRBV15|12
ATSRGTRVDTQY
>TRBV10-2|12
ASSTSGEFDEQY
>TRBV19|11
ASSPDRNEKLF
>TRBV24-1|12
ATAGKGAGGELF
>TRBV15|12
ATSRAGGADTQY
>TRBV19|13
ASSLGLAVTDTQY